The T cell receptor beta chain under discussion was sequenced for a study of control samples from healthy donors and cancer patients. The data were produced by immunoSEQ multiplex PCR, yet TCRdb's version contains in-frame clones alone and is incomplete. The repertoire holds just over 150,000 clones, nearly 95% seen once, with under 2.5% in the top ten. The sample taken for sequencing was blood. This clonotype originated in a man aged 45-60 years in good health.

DNA of the CDR3: TGTGCCAGCACCGGACAACTCGGGGGGGTGGAAAAACTGTTTTTT. Protein product: CASTGQLGGVEKLFF. The chain combines TRBV6-5 with TRBJ1-4; D might be TRBD1 (5 bases). The CDR3 extends over 15 amino acids. Trimming shortened V by 7 bases and J by 8 bases, and 20 bases separated the two germline ends. CDR1 MNHEY and CDR2 SVGAGI come from the germline V gene.